The next 24 T cell receptor beta chains were all read from a single sample in a study of shared clonotypes between healthy human individuals. Some clones are missing from TCRdb's copy, which holds only in-frame ones; the method was immunoSEQ multiplex PCR. Of about 1 million clones in the sample, about 75% were seen once. The sequenced material came from memory CD4+ T cells sorted from blood. The subset here: CD45RA-negative fraction. The receptors shown here come from a man aged 18 to 30 in good health.

This clone occurred a few times. The chain employs TRBV19 and TRBJ2-3; 10 bases line up with TRBD1. Germline V gene sequence: CDR1 LNHDA, CDR2 SQIVND (reference sequence). The CDR3 sequence is 14 residues long. J gave up 2 bases and V 6 bases, and 2 bases lay outside the gene matches. The CDR3 loop reads CASRDRGYTDTQYF. CDR3 sequence (DNA): TGTGCCAGTAGGGACAGGGGGTACACAGATACGCAGTATTTT. The full variable domain, its missing parts supplied by reference TRBV19 and TRBJ2-3, is DGGITQSPKYLFRKEGQNVTLSCEQNLNHDAMYWYRQDPGQGLRLIYYSQIVNDFQKGDIAEGYSVSREKKESFPLTVTSAQKNPTAFYLCASRDRGYTDTQYFGPGTRLTVL.

V gene TRBV29-1 combines with J gene TRBJ1-3; possible D gene TRBD1, 5 bases. V was clipped by 6 bases and J by 1 base, with 10 bases between them. In germline, CDR1 is SQVTM, CDR2 ANQGSEA. This CDR3 region has 13 residues. DNA of the CDR3: TGCAGCGTCCCCGACAGTTCTGGAAACACCATATATTTT. This gives the protein CSVPDSSGNTIYF.

This rearrangement joins TRBV19 to TRBJ2-7, with D perhaps TRBD1 (5 bases). Trimming took 2 bases from V and 0 from J, leaving 11 bases between them. The CDR3 runs 15 residues. Germline lookup yields CDR1 LNHDA and CDR2 SQIVND (reference sequence). For the CDR3, the DNA is TGTGCCAGTAGTATAAGTACAGGCTCCTCCTACGAGCAGTACTTC. Translating gives CASSISTGSSYEQYF.

J is TRBJ1-5 and V is TRBV7-2; D possibly corresponds to TRBD1 (6 bases). CDR3 length equals 15 residues. Germline CDR1 reads SGHTA; CDR2 reads FQGNSA. V was clipped by 2 bases and J by 6 bases, with 14 bases between them. The CDR3 is CASSLSDRWSQPQHF. The CDR3 coding sequence is TGTGCCAGCAGCTTAAGTGACAGGTGGAGTCAGCCCCAGCATTTT.

Turning to this clone: A far bigger clonotype differs at one base, so this is likely a read error. The sample contains more than one DNA sequence encoding this CDR3. CDR3 amino acids: CASSLGGQGNTEAFF. Here the CDR3 DNA reads TGCGCCAGCAGCTTGGGGGGACAAGGGAACACTGAAGCTTTCTTT. J is TRBJ1-1 and V is TRBV5-1; D is possibly TRBD1 (6 bases). The germline CDR1 and CDR2 sequences are SGHRS and YFSETQ. V was pared by 0 bases and J by 1 base, with 10 bases between. The CDR3 covers 15 residues.

The chain joins TRBV2 to TRBJ2-6; possibly TRBD2 for D (5 bases). Germline loops: CDR1 SNHLY, CDR2 FYNNEI. Trimming removed 8 bases from V and 2 bases from J, with 13 bases in between. This CDR3 region has 15 residues. In nucleotides, the CDR3 is TGTGCCAGCTCCGTGGGAGTCCCTGGGGCCAACGTCCTGACTTTC. Translated, it gives CASSVGVPGANVLTF.

The rearrangement links TRBV9 to TRBJ2-5; 8 bases are a match to TRBD1. The DNA matches TRBJ2-7 better at its end, which makes the J call doubtful. Germline-derived CDR1 and CDR2 are SGDLS and YYNGEE. The CDR3 totals 15 residues. CDR3 protein: CASSPGTGSSYEQYF. The CDR3 DNA follows: TGTGCCAGCAGCCCGGGGACAGGAAGCTCCTACGAGCAGTACTTC.

This sequence joins TRBV9 and TRBJ2-7; D ambiguous. Germline V gene data show CDR1 as SGDLS and CDR2 as YYNGEE. CDR3 length: 13 residues. The V end lost 4 bases, the J end lost 0 bases, and 8 bases lay between the germline ends. CDR3 protein: CASSPPVSYEQYF. The CDR3 DNA follows: TGTGCCAGCAGCCCCCCGGTCTCCTACGAGCAGTACTTC. The entire variable domain, with the rest obtained from reference TRBV9 and TRBJ2-7, is as follows: DSGVTQTPKHLITATGQRVTLRCSPRSGDLSVYWYQQSLDQGLQFLIQYYNGEERAKGNILERFSAQQFPDLHSELNLSSLELGDSALYFCASSPPVSYEQYFGPGTRLTVT.

Turning to this clone: A far larger clone is a single base away, which makes a read error likely. The identical CDR3 is also encoded by other nucleotide sequences in the sample. The rearrangement joins TRBV11-2 to TRBJ2-7; D is unclear. This CDR3 has 12 residues. V was trimmed by 6 bases and J by 2 bases, leaving 8 bases between them. Germline assignment: CDR1 SGHAT and CDR2 FQNNGV. The CDR3 DNA reads TGTGCCAGCAGTCTCACGACCTACGAGCAGTACTTC. Translating gives CASSLTTYEQYF. Full variable domain (missing parts from reference TRBV11-2 and TRBJ2-7): EAGVAQSPRYKIIEKRQSVAFWCNPISGHATLYWYQQILGQGPKLLIQFQNNGVVDDSQLPKDRFSAERLKGVDSTLKIQPAKLEDSAVYLCASSLTTYEQYFGPGTRLTVT.

The chain couples TRBV28 to TRBJ2-2; D gene uncertain. The CDR3 is 14 amino acids. Germline V CDR1 and CDR2: MDHEN, SYDVKM. V dropped 3 bases and J dropped 2 bases, with 7 bases sitting between them. CDR3 amino acids: CASSFRLNTGELFF. The CDR3 DNA reads TGTGCCAGCAGTTTTCGGCTTAACACCGGGGAGCTGTTTTTT. The full variable domain, rest sourced from reference TRBV28 and TRBJ2-2, is DVKVTQSSRYLVKRTGEKVFLECVQDMDHENMFWYRQDPGLGLRLIYFSYDVKMKEKGDIPEGYSVSREKKERFSLILESASTNQTSMYLCASSFRLNTGELFFGEGSRLTVL.

The chain employs TRBV2 and TRBJ2-2; TRBD2 matches at 8 bases. V lost 5 bases, J lost 3 bases, and 8 bases stayed unmatched. The V gene's germline CDR1 is SNHLY and CDR2 FYNNEI. CDR3 length: 16 amino acids. This CDR3 is CASSPYGTSDTGELFF. Written as DNA, the CDR3 is TGTGCCAGCAGTCCGTACGGGACTAGTGACACCGGGGAGCTGTTTTTT.

The chain links TRBV23-1 to TRBJ1-6, with TRBD1 as a possible D gene (5 bases). TRBV23-1 is designated an ORF whose function remains uncertain. CDR3 length: 15 residues. The V and J ends lost 2 bases and 7 bases respectively, with 12 bases between them. CDR3 region: CASSQGHGGNSPLHF. The CDR3 coding sequence is TGCGCCAGCAGTCAAGGCCATGGGGGGAATTCACCCCTCCACTTT.

The chain combines TRBV10-3 with TRBJ2-1, with D perhaps given as TRBD1 or TRBD2 (6 bases each). The V gene lost 0 bases and the J gene lost 8 bases, with 14 bases spanning the gap. The CDR3 is made up of 15 amino acids. Looked up from germline, CDR1 is ENHRY and CDR2 is SYGVKD. CDR3 amino acids: CAISESTGAVYEQFF. As DNA, the CDR3 is TGTGCCATCAGTGAGTCTACGGGGGCGGTCTATGAGCAGTTCTTC.

This rearrangement joins TRBV6-5 to TRBJ1-3; the D gene is possibly TRBD1 (6 bases). The length of the CDR3 is 15 residues. Germline-derived CDR1 and CDR2 are MNHEY and SVGAGI. The V end lost 4 bases, the J end lost 4 bases, and 14 bases lay between the germline ends. CDR3 amino acids: CASSLSDSPGNTIYF. The CDR3, as DNA: TGTGCCAGCAGTTTATCGGACAGTCCGGGAAACACCATATATTTT.

The chain joins TRBV6-5 to TRBJ2-7, with D maybe TRBD1 (5 bases). The germline V and J ends were trimmed by 5 bases and 1 base, with 12 bases remaining between them. Germline CDR1 MNHEY, CDR2 SVGAGI. There are 14 residues in the CDR3. CDR3 amino acids: CASSGAGLSYEQYF. CDR3 coding DNA: TGTGCCAGCAGTGGGGCAGGTCTATCCTACGAGCAGTACTTC.

The rearrangement joins TRBV28 to TRBJ1-5, with D uncertain. The CDR3 is 16 residues long. V lost 1 base and J 4 bases, leaving 14 bases between the germline ends. Germline V gene sequence: CDR1 MDHEN, CDR2 SYDVKM. The CDR3 DNA follows: TGTGCCAGCAGTTTATTCGGCAGACTGGGTAATCAGCCCCAGCATTTT. As protein: CASSLFGRLGNQPQHF. The full variable domain, its missing parts supplied by reference TRBV28 and TRBJ1-5, is DVKVTQSSRYLVKRTGEKVFLECVQDMDHENMFWYRQDPGLGLRLIYFSYDVKMKEKGDIPEGYSVSREKKERFSLILESASTNQTSMYLCASSLFGRLGNQPQHFGDGTRLSIL.

V and J are TRBV11-2 and TRBJ1-4; D remains unclear. Germline loops: CDR1 SGHAT, CDR2 FQNNGV. V lost 3 bases and J lost 8, with 13 bases in between. CDR3 size: 14 residues. The CDR3 DNA reads as TGTGCCAGCAGCTTGGTCCCTACGGGGGAAAAACTGTTTTTT. Protein product: CASSLVPTGEKLFF.

This clone appeared a single time. This chain connects TRBV7-2 to TRBJ1-1; possibly TRBD1 for D (6 bases). CDR3 length: 13 residues. CDR1 and CDR2 (germline): SGHTA, FQGNSA. Trimming cost V 1 base and J 9 bases, with 12 bases left between them. The CDR3 nucleotides read TGTGCCAGCAGCTTAGAGGGGGGACGTAAAGCTTTCTTT. Translating gives CASSLEGGRKAFF.

J is TRBJ2-3 and V is TRBV28; the D is unclear. Trimming removed 6 bases from V and 4 bases from J, with 26 bases in between. Germline CDR1 and CDR2: MDHEN and SYDVKM. This CDR3 has 18 amino acids. The CDR3 region is CASRSNWVGPQNPDTQYF. Here the CDR3 DNA reads TGTGCCAGCAGATCAAATTGGGTGGGCCCCCAGAACCCAGATACGCAGTATTTT.

This rearrangement joins TRBV9 to TRBJ2-7; 9 positions match TRBD1. This CDR3 has 15 residues. Germline V gene data show CDR1 as SGDLS and CDR2 as YYNGEE. The V gene end was trimmed by 0 bases and the J gene end by 4 bases; junction bases not matched to a gene: 5. The CDR3 reads CASSVAQGARYEQYF. CDR3 nucleotides: TGTGCCAGCAGCGTAGCACAGGGGGCTAGGTACGAGCAGTACTTC.

The V gene is TRBV7-9, the J gene TRBJ1-2; no firm D call. CDR3 length: 15 residues. CDR1 and CDR2 from the germline V gene are SEHNR and FQNEAQ (reference sequence). V was shortened by 1 base and J by 4 bases, with 13 bases between the two germline ends. The CDR3 nucleotides read TGTGCCAGCAGCTTAGGGGGAGGGATCGGCTATGGCTACACCTTC. The encoded protein is CASSLGGGIGYGYTF.

CDR3 sequence: CASSGTGTETGELFF. The CDR3 DNA follows: TGTGCCAGCAGCGGAACCGGGACCGAGACCGGGGAGCTGTTTTTT. This chain joins TRBV9 and TRBJ2-2, with D tentatively TRBD1 or TRBD2 (5 bases each). CDR1 and CDR2 from the germline V gene are SGDLS and YYNGEE. The CDR3 sequence is 15 residues long. V shed 3 bases and J shed 5 bases, with 14 bases lying between them.

This chain's CDR3 is CASSLGQGAGTEEAFF. For the CDR3, the DNA is TGCGCCAGCAGCTTGGGACAGGGGGCTGGCACTGAAGAAGCTTTCTTT. V is TRBV5-1 and J is TRBJ1-1; TRBD1 matches 10 bases. The V gene end was trimmed by 0 bases and the J gene end by 8 bases; junction bases not matched to a gene: 10. CDR3 size: 16 residues. The germline V gene has CDR1 SGHRS and CDR2 YFSETQ.

This clone was observed once. This sequence joins TRBV5-5 and TRBJ2-5, with D perhaps TRBD2 (5 bases). The CDR3 is made up of 15 amino acids. CDR1 and CDR2 from the germline V gene are SGHKS and YYEKEE (reference sequence). Trimming shortened V by 4 bases and J by 1 base, and 14 bases separated the two germline ends. CDR3 coding DNA: TGTGCCAGCAGCGTCAGCTCGGGATTCCAAGAGACCCAGTACTTC. Residues: CASSVSSGFQETQYF.